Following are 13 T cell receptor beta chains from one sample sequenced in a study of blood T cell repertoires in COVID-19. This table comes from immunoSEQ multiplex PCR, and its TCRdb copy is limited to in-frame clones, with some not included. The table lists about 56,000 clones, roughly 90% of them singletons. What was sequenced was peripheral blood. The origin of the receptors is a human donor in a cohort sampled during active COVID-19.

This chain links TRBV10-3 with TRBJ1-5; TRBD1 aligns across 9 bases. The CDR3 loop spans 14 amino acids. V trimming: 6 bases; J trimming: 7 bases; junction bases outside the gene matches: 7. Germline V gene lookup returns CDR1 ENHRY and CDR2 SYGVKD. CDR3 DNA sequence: TGTGCCATCAGGCAGGGGACAGGGAACCAGCCCCAGCATTTT. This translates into CAIRQGTGNQPQHF.

CDR3 bases: TGCGCCAGCAGCCCCAGGACAGGGGGCAATTCACCCCTCCACTTT. It yields the protein CASSPRTGGNSPLHF. The V and J genes are TRBV5-1 and TRBJ1-6; 11 bases match TRBD1. Germline lookup yields CDR1 SGHRS and CDR2 YFSETQ. Losses at the gene ends were 4 bases for V and 7 bases for J; bases not matched to a gene: 4. This CDR3 region has 15 residues.

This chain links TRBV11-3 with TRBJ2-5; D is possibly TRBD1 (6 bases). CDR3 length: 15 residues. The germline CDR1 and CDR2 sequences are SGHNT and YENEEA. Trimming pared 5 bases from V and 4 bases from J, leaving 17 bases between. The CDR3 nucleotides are TGTGCCAGCAGCCGAGGGGGAACAGGGATAGAGACCCAGTACTTC. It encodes CASSRGGTGIETQYF.

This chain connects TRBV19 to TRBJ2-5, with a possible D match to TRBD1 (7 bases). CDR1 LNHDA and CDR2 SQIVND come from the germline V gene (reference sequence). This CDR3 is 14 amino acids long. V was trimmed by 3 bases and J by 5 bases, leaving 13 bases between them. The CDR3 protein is CASSIVPGGETQYF. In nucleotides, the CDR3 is TGTGCCAGTAGTATCGTCCCAGGGGGGGAGACCCAGTACTTC.

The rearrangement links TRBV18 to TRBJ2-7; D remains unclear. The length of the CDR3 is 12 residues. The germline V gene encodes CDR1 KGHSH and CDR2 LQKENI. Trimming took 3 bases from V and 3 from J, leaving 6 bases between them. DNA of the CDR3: TGTGCCAGCTCACCCACTGGCTACGAGCAGTACTTC. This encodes CASSPTGYEQYF.

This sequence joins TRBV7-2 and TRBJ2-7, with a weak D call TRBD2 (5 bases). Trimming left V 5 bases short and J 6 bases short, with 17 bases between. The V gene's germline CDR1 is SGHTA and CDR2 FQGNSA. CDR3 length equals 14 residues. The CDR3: CASSLGMSPLEQYF. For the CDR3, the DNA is TGTGCCAGCAGCCTCGGGATGTCCCCCCTCGAGCAGTACTTC.

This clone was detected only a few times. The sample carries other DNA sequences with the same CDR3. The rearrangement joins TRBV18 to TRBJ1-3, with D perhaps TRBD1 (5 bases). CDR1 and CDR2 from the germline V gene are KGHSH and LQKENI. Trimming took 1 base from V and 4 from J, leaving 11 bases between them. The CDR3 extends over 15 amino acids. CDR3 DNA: TGTGCCAGCTCACCACTGGGGCTAGGAGGAAACACCATATATTTT. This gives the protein CASSPLGLGGNTIYF. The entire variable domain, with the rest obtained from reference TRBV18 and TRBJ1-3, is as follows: NAGVMQNPRHLVRRRGQEARLRCSPMKGHSHVYWYRQLPEEGLKFMVYLQKENIIDESGMPKERFSAEFPKEGPSILRIQQVVRGDSAAYFCASSPLGLGGNTIYFGEGSWLTVV.

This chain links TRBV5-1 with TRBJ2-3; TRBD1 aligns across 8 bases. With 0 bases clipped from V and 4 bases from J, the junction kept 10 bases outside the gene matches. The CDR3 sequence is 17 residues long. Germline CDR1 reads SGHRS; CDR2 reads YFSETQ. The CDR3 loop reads CASSLVPRTGNPDTQYF. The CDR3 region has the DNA TGCGCCAGCAGCTTGGTGCCCCGGACAGGGAACCCAGATACGCAGTATTTT.

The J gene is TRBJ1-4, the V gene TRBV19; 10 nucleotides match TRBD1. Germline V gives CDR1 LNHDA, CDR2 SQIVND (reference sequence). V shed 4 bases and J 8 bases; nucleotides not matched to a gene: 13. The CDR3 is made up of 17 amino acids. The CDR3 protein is CASSNSGQGLVGEKLFF. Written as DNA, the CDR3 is TGTGCCAGTAGTAACTCGGGACAGGGGTTGGTCGGCGAAAAACTGTTTTTT.

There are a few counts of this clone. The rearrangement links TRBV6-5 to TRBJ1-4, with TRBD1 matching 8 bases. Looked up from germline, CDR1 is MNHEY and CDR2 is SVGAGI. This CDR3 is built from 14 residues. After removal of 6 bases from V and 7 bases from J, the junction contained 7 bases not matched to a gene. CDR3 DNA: TGTGCCAGCAGGACAGGGGCCGGGAGTGAAAAACTGTTTTTT. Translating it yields CASRTGAGSEKLFF.

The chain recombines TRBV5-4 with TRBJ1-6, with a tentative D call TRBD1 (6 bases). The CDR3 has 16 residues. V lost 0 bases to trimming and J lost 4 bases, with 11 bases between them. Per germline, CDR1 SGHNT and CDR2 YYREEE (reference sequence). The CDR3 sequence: CASSLGDIGYNSPLHF. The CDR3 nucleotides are TGTGCCAGCAGCTTGGGGGACATTGGGTATAATTCACCCCTCCACTTT.

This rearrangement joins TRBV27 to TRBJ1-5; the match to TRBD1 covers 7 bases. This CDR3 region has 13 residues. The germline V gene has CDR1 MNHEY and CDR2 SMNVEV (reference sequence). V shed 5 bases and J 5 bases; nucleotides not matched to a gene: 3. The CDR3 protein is CASSVTGDQPQHF. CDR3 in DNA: TGTGCCAGCAGTGTAACAGGGGATCAGCCCCAGCATTTT.

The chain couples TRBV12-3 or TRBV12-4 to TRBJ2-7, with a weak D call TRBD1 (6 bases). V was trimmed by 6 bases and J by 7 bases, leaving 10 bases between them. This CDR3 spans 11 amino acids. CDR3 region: CASRGGQEQYF. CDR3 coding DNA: TGTGCCAGCAGAGGGGGACAAGAGCAGTACTTC.